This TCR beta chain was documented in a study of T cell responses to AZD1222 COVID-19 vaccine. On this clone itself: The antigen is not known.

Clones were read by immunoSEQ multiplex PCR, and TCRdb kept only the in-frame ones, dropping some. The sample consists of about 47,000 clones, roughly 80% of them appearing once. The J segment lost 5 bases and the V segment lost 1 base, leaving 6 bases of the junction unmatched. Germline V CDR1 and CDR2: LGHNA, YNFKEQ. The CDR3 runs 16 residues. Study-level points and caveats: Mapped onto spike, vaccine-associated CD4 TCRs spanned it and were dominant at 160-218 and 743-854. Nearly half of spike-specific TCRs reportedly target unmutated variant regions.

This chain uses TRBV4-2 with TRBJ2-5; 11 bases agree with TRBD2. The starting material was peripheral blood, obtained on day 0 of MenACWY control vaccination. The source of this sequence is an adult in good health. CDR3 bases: TGTGCCAGCAGCCAAGCCCTTAGCGGGGGGGCCGAGACCCAGTACTTC. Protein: CASSQALSGGAETQYF.